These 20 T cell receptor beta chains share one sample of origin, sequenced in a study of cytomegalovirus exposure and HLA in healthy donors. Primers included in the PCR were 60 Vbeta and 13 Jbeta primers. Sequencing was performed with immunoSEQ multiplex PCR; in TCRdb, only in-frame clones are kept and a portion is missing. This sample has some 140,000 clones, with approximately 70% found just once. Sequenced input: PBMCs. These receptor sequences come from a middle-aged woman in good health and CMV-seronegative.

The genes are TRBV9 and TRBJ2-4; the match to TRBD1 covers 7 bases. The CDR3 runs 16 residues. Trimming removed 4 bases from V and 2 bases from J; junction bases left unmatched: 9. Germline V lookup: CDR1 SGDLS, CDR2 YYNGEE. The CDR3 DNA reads TGTGCCAGCAGCCTAGATCCCAGGGGGTCCAAAAACATTCAGTACTTC. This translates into CASSLDPRGSKNIQYF.

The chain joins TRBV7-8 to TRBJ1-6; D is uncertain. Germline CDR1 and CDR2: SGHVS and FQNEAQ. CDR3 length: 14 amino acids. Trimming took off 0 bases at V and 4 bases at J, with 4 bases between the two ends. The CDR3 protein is CASSLAGYNSPLHF. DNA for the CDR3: TGTGCCAGCAGCTTAGCCGGGTATAATTCACCCCTCCACTTT.

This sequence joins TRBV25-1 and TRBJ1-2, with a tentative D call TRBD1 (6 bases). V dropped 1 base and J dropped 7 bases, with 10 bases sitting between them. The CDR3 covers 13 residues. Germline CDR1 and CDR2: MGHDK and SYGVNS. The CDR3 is CASSELGAFGYTF. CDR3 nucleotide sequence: TGTGCCAGCAGTGAATTGGGGGCGTTTGGCTACACCTTC.

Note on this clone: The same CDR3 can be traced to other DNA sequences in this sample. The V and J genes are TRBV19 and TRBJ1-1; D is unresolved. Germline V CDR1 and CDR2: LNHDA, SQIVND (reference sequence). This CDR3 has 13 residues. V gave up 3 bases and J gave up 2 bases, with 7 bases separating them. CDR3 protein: CASSMGSNTEAFF. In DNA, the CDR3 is TGTGCCAGTAGTATGGGGAGCAACACTGAAGCTTTCTTT.

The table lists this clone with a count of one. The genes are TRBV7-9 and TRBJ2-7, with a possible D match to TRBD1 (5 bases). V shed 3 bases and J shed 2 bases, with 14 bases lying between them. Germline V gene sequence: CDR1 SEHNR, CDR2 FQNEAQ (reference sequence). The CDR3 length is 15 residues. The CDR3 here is CASSFSDRQPYEQYV. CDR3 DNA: TGTGCCAGCAGCTTCTCTGATAGACAGCCCTACGAGCAGTACGTC.

CDR3 in amino acids: CASSEAGGDQPQHF. CDR3 sequence (DNA): TGCGCCAGCAGTGAGGCAGGGGGCGATCAGCCCCAGCATTTT. This chain uses TRBV10-1 with TRBJ1-5, with 8 bases that match TRBD1. V shed 2 bases and J 5 bases; nucleotides not matched to a gene: 2. The CDR3 runs 14 residues. Per germline, CDR1 WNHNN and CDR2 SYGVQD (reference sequence).

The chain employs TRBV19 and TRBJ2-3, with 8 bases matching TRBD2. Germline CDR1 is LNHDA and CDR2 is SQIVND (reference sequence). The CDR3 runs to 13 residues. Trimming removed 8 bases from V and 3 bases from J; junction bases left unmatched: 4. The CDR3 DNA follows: TGTGCCAGTTCGGGACTAGGGACAGATACGCAGTATTTT. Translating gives CASSGLGTDTQYF.

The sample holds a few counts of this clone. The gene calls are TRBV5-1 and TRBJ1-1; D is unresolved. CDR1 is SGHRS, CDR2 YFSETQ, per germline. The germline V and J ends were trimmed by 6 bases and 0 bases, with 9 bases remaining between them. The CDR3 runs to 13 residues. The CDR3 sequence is CASTRGMNTEAFF. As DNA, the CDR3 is TGCGCCAGCACGCGCGGAATGAACACTGAAGCTTTCTTT.

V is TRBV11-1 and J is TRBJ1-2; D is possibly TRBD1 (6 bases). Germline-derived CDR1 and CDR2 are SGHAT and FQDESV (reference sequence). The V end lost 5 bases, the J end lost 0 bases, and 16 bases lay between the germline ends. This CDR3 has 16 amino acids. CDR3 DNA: TGTGCCAGCAGCCAAGTGGTTTCAGGGGCTAACTATGGCTACACCTTC. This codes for CASSQVVSGANYGYTF.

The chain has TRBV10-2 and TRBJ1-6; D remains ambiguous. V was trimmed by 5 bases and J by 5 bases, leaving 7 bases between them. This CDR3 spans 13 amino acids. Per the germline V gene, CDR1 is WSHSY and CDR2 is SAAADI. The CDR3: CASSTGNNSPLHF. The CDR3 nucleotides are TGCGCCAGCAGTACGGGTAATAATTCACCCCTCCACTTT.

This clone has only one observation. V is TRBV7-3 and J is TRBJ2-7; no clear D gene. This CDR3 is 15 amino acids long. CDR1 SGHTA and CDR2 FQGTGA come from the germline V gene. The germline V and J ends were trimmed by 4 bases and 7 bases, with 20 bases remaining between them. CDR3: CASSSTPGRIGEQYV. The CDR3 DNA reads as TGTGCCAGCAGCTCAACCCCGGGCCGAATCGGGGAGCAGTACGTC.

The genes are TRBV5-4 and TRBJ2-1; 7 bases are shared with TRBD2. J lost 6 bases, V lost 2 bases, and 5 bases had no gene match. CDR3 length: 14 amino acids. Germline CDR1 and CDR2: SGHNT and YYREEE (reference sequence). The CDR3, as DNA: TGTGCCAGCAGCTTAAGCGGGGTCTTCAATGAGCAGTTCTTC. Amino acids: CASSLSGVFNEQFF.

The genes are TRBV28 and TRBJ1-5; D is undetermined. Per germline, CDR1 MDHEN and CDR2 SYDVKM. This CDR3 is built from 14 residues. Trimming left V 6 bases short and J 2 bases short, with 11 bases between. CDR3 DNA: TGTGCCAGCAGCTTGGGCCCTGGCAATCAGCCCCAGCATTTT. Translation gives CASSLGPGNQPQHF.

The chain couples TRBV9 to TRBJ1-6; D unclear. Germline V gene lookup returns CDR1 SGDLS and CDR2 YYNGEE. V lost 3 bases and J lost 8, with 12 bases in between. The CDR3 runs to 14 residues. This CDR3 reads CASSARFGDSPLHF. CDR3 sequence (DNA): TGTGCCAGCAGCGCCCGCTTCGGTGATTCACCCCTCCACTTT.

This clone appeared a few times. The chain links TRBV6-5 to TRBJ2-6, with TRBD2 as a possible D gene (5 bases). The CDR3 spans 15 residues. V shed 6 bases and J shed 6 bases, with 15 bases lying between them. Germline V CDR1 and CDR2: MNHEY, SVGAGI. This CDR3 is CASSQEGAAANVLTF. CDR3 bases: TGTGCCAGCAGCCAAGAGGGAGCAGCGGCCAACGTCCTGACTTTC.

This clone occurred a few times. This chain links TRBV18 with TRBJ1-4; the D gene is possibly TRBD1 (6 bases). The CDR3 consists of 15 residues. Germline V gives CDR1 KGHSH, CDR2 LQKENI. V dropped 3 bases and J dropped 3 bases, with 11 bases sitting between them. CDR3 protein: CASSPSSGANEKLFF. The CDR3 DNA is TGTGCCAGCTCACCTAGCTCAGGGGCTAATGAAAAACTGTTTTTT.

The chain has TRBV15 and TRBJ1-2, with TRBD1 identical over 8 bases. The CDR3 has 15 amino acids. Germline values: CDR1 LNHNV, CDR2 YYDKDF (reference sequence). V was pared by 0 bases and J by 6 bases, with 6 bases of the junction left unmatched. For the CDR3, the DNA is TGTGCCACCAGCAGAGACCTGGACAGGGTTGATGGCTACACCTTC. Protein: CATSRDLDRVDGYTF.

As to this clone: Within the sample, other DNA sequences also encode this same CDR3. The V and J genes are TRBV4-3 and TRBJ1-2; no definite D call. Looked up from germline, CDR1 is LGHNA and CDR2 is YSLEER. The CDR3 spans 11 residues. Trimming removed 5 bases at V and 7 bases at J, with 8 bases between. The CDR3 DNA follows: TGCGCCAGCAGCTTCCACTCTGGCTACACCTTC. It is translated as CASSFHSGYTF.

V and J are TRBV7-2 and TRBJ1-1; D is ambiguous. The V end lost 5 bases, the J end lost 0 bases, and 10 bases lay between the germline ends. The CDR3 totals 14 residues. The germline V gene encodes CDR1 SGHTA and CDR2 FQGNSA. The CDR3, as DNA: TGTGCCAGCAGCACCCACAGCTTGAACACTGAAGCTTTCTTT. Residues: CASSTHSLNTEAFF.

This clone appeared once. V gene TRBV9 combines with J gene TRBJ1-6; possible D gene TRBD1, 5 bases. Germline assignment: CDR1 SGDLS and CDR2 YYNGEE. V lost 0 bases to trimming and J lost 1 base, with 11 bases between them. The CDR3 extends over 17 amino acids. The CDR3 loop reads CASSVDFGGSYNSPLHF. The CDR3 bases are TGTGCCAGCAGCGTAGATTTCGGGGGGTCCTATAATTCACCCCTCCACTTT. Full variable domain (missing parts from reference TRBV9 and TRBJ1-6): DSGVTQTPKHLITATGQRVTLRCSPRSGDLSVYWYQQSLDQGLQFLIQYYNGEERAKGNILERFSAQQFPDLHSELNLSSLELGDSALYFCASSVDFGGSYNSPLHFGNGTRLTVT.